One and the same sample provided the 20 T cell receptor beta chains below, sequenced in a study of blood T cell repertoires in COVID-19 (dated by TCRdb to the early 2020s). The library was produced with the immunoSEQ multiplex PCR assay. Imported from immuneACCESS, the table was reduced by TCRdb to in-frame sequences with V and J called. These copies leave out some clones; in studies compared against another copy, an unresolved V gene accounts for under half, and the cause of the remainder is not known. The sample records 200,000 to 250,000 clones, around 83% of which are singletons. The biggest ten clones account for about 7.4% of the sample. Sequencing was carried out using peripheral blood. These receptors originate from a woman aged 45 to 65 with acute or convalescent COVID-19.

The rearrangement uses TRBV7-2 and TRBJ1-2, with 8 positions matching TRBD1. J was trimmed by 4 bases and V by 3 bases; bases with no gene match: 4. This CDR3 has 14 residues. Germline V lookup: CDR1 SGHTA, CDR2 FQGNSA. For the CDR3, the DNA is TGTGCCAGCAGCTTCAACAGGGGGTCCTATGGCTACACCTTC. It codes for CASSFNRGSYGYTF.

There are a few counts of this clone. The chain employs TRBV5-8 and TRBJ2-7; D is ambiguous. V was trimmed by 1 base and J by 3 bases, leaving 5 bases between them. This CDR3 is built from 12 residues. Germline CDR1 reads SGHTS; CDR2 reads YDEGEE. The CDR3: CASSLSGYEQYF. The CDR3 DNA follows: TGTGCCAGCAGCTTGTCAGGCTACGAGCAGTACTTC.

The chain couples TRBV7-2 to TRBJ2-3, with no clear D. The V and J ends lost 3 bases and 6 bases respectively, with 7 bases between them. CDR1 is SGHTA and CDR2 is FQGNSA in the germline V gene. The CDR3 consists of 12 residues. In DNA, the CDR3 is TGTGCCAGCAGCTTGGTGCAGGATACGCAGTATTTT. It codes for CASSLVQDTQYF.

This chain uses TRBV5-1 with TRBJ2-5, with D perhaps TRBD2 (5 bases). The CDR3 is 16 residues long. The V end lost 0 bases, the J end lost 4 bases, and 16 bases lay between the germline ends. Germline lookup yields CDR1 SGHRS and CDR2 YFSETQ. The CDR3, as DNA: TGCGCCAGCAGCTTGGGGGGAGCGGCTGACCGAGAGACCCAGTACTTC. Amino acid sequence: CASSLGGAADRETQYF.

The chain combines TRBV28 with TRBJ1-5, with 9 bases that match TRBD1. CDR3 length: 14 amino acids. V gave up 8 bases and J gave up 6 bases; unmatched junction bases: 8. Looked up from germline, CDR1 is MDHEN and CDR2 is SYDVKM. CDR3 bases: TGTGCCAGCGGCCGGAGACAGGGGGTTCAGCCCCAGCATTTT. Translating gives CASGRRQGVQPQHF.

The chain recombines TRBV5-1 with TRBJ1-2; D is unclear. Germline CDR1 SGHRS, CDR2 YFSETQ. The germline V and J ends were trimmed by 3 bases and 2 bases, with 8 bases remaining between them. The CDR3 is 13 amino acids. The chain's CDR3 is CASSSTENYGYTF. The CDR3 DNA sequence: TGCGCCAGCAGCTCCACAGAGAACTATGGCTACACCTTC.

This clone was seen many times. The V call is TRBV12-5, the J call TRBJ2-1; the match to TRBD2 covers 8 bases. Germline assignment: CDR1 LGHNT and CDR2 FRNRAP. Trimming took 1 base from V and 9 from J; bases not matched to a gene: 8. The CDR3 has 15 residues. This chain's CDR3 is CASGLAQLAASEQFF. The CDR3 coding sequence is TGTGCTAGTGGTTTGGCTCAACTAGCGGCCTCTGAGCAGTTCTTC.

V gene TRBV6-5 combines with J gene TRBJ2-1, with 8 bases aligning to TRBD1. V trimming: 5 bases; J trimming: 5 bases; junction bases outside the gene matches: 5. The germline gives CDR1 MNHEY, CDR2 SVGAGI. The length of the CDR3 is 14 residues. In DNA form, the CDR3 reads TGTGCCAGCAGTCGACAGGGGCTAAACAATGAGCAGTTCTTC. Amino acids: CASSRQGLNNEQFF.

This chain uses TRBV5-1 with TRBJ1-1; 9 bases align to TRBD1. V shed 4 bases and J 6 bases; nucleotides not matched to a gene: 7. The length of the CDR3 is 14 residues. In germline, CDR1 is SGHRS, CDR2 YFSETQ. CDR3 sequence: CASSMTGQGPEAFF. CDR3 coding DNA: TGCGCCAGCAGCATGACGGGACAGGGACCTGAAGCTTTCTTT.

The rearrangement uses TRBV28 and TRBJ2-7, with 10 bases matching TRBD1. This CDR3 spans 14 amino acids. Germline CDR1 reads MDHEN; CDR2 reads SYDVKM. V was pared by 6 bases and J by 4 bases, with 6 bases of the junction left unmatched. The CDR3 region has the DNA TGTGCCAGCAGCCTGGACAGGGGGGGTTACGAGCAGTACTTC. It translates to CASSLDRGGYEQYF.

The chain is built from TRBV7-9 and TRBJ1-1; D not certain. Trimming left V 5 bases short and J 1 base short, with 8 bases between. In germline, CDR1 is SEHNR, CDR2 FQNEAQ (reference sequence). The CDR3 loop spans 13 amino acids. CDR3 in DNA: TGTGCCAGCAGCCCAGGTGGGAACACTGAAGCTTTCTTT. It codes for CASSPGGNTEAFF.

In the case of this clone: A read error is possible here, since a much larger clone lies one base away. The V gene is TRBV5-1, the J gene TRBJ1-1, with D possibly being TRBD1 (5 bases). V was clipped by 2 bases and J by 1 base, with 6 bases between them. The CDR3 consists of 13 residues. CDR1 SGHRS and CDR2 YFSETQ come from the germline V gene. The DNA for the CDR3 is TGCGCCAGCAGCTTCGGACAGAACACTGAAGCTTTCTTT. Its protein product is CASSFGQNTEAFF.

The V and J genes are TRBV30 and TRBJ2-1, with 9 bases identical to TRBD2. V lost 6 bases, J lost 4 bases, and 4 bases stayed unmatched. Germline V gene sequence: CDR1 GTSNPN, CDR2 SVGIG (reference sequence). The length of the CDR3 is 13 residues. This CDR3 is CACWSGGYNEQFF. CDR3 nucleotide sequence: TGTGCCTGCTGGAGCGGGGGGTACAATGAGCAGTTCTTC.

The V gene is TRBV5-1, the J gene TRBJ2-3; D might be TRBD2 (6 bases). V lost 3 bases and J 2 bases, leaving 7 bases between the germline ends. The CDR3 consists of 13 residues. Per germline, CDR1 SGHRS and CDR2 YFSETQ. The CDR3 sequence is CASSWGDTDTQYF. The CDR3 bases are TGCGCCAGCAGCTGGGGGGACACAGATACGCAGTATTTT.

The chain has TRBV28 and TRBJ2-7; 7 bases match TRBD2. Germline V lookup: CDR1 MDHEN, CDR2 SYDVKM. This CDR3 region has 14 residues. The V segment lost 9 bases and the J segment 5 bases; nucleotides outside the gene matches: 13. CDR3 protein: CASYTRWGRDEQYF. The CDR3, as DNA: TGTGCCAGTTACACTCGATGGGGGAGGGACGAGCAGTACTTC.

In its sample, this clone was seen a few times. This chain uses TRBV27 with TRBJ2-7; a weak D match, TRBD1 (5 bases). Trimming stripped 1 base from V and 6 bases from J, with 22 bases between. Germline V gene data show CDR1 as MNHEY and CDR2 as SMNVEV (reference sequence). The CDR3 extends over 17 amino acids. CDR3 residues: CASSLYGQWQGRSEQYF. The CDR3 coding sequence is TGTGCCAGCAGTTTATATGGCCAGTGGCAGGGCAGAAGCGAGCAGTACTTC.

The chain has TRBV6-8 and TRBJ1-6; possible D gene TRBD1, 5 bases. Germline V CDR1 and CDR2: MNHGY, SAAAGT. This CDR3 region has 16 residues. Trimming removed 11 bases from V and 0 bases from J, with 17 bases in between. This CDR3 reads CAGIRQKLSYNSPLHF. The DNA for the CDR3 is TGTGCCGGGATCAGACAGAAACTCTCCTATAATTCACCCCTCCACTTT.

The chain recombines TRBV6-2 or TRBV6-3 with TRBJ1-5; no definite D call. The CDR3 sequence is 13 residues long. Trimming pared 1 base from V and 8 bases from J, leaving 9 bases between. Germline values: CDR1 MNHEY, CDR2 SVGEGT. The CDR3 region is CASSYYAGEPQHF. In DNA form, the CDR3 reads TGTGCCAGCAGTTACTATGCGGGTGAGCCCCAGCATTTT.

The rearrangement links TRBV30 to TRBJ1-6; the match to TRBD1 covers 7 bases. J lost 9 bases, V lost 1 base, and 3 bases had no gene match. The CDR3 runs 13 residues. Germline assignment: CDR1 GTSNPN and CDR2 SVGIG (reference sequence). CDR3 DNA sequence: TGTGCCTGGAGTGGACAGGGAGTTTCACCCCTCCACTTT. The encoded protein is CAWSGQGVSPLHF.

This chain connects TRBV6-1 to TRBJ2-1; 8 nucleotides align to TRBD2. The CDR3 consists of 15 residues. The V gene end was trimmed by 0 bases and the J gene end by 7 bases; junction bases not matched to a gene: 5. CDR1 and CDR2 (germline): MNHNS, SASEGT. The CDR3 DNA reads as TGTGCCAGCAGTGAAGCGAGGGCTAGCGGGAATGAGCAGTTCTTC. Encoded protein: CASSEARASGNEQFF.